This T cell receptor (beta chain) was observed in a study of T cells in Graves' hyperthyroidism and ophthalmopathy. Study summary: The initial diagnosis was the point when peripheral blood was collected, ahead of any treatment.

The investigators amplified TCR beta CDR3 regions from RNA transcripts. When the TCR CDR3 underwent first-round RT-PCR, the HTBI primer set was used. TCRdb processed the multiplex PCR reads anew with MiXCR; each CDR3 protein has one entry. The data hold around 760,000 distinct CDR3 sequences, with 30% to 40% observed a single time. Stable Graves' hyperthyroidism meant no ophthalmopathy progression within 18 months. The diagnostic basis comprised clinical symptoms, serum thyroxine and TRAb, thyroid ultrasound and orbital computed tomography. The CDR3 sequence is 14 residues long. Germline lookup yields CDR1 SEHNR and CDR2 FQNEAQ (reference sequence). Trimming at V came to 5 bases and at J to 8 bases, leaving 6 bases not matched to a gene. This clonotype was detected many times. The antigen is unknown. Findings and caveats of the study: The majority of expanded thyroid clonotypes above 0.001 also appeared in blood.

V usage is TRBV7-9 and J usage is TRBJ1-6, with 7 bases identical to TRBD1. This clonotype originated in a woman in her forties with Graves' hyperthyroidism. Sequencing was carried out using blood. CDR3 in DNA: TGTGCCAGCAGCCAAGACAGGGAGGATTCACCCCTCCACTTT. It codes for CASSQDREDSPLHF.